This TCR beta chain appears in the sequencing data of a study of cytomegalovirus exposure and HLA in healthy donors. Broader study findings: With DRB1 most and HLA-C fewest, TCR association rates differed between HLA loci in a later analysis.

Researchers ran the PCR with 60 Vbeta and 13 Jbeta primers. Sequencing was performed with immunoSEQ multiplex PCR; in TCRdb, only in-frame clones are kept and a portion is missing. This table holds around 100,000 clones, approximately 69% found once. As regards this clone: Its antigen is still unknown.

At sampling all donors were nominally healthy, likely with unrecorded immune exposures. The CDR3 runs to 15 residues. This receptor was taken from a middle-aged woman in good health and CMV-seropositive. The sequenced material came from PBMCs. The rearrangement joins TRBV21-1 to TRBJ2-2; the table gives TRBD2 as D, unverified against the DNA. TRBV21-1 is assigned pseudogene status. DNA for the CDR3: TGTGCCAGCAGCGAGCGGGAGGCGGACACCGGGGAGCTGTTTTTT. Translating gives CASSEREADTGELFF.